The present T cell receptor (beta chain) was sequenced within a study of spatial heterogeneity in lung cancer. Time point indicated: sample taken at primary tumor resection. Researchers sequenced whole RNA taken from tumor, nontumor lung or frozen PBMC without sorting. This clonotype is judged medium-sized. Its antigen is undetermined. This beta chain is an unintended read in a library built for alpha chains; its size means little. Findings of the study overall: Counts of expanded intratumoral alpha and beta TCRs tracked tumor mutation counts.

MiXCR was run by TCRdb on the 5' RACE reads, yielding one entry per CDR3 protein. Of fewer than 8,500 distinct CDR3 sequences listed, about 7% are singletons. CDR1 is SGHTA and CDR2 is FQGNSA in the germline V gene. V lost 4 bases and J lost 10; bases outside the gene matches: 10. The CDR3 consists of 15 residues. The starting material was lung tumor tissue, obtained at surgery. This TCR was recovered from a female donor with early-stage non-small cell lung cancer. This sequence joins TRBV7-2 and TRBJ2-1; 10 bases align to TRBD2. CDR3 coding DNA: TGTGCCAGCAGCTGGACCGGGACTAGCGTCAGGGAGCAGTTCTTC. Translated, it gives CASSWTGTSVREQFF.